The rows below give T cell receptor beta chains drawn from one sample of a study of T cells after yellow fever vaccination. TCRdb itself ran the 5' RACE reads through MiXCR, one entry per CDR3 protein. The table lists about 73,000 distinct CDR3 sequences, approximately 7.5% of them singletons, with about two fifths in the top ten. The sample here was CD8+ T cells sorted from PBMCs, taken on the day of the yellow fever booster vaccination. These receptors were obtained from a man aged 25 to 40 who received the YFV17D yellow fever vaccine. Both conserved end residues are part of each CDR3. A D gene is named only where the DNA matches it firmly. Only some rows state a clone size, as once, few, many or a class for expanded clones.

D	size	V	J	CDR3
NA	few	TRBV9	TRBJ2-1	CASSVGRNYNEQFF
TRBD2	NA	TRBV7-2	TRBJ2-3	CASSPPSGSIDTQYF
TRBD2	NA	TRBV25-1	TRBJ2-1	CASRSAGGPYNEQFF
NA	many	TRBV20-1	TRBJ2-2	CSAPGPNTGELFF
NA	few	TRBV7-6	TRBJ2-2	CASRSGTTGAGELFF
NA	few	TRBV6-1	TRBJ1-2	CASSGRASPADYGYTF
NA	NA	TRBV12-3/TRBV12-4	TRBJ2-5	CASSFRGAWETQYF
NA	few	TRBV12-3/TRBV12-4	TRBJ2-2	CASSLIWGGMYTGELFF
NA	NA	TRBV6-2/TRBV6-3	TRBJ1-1	CASKLLGGGGTEAFF
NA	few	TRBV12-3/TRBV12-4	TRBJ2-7	CASSKRQHEQYF
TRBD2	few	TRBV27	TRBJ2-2	CASNSLGGGRAGELFF
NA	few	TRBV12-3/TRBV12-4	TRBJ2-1	CASSSKPAGNEQFF
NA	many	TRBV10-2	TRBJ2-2	CASSEGGAGELFF
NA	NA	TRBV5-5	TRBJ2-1	CASSLSRAAYNEQFF
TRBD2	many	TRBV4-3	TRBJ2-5	CASSQGVAGGPETQYF
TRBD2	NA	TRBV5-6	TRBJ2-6	CASSSGTGLLAGVHGANVLTF
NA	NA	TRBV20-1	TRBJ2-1	CSARDGEGGEQFF
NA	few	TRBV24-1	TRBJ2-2	CATRDSTNTGELFF
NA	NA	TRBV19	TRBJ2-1	CASGTVNEQFF
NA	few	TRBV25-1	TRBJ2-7	CATSPQASYEQYF
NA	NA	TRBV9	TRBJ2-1	CASSVVVDEQFF
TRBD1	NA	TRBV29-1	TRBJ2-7	CSAGTGVSYEQYF
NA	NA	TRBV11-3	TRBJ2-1	CASSLGIWGSSYNEQFF
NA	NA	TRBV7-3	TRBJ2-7	CASSSIIYPYEQYF
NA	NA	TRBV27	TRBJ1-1	CASSPGQFGIEGTEAFF
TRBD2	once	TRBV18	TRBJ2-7	CASSPVRWTSEEAYEQYF
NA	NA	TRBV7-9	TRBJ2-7	CASSEESHYEQYF
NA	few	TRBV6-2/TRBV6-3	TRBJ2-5	CASSYPETQYF
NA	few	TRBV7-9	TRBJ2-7	CASSYRDTGVYEQYF
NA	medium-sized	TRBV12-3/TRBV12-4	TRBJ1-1	CASSPLSVNTEAFF
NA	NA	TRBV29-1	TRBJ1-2	CSVDREGTNYGYTF
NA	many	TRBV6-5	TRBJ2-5	CASSYSISGETQYF
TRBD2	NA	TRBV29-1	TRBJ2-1	CSVEAGLAGYNEQFF
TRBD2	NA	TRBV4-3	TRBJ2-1	CASSQDVLAGVYNEQFF
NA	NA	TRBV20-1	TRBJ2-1	CSASLIEINEQFF
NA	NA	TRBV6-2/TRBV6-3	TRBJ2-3	CASSRVGVQATDTQYF
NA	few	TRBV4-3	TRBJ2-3	CASSLQLGEGTDTQYF
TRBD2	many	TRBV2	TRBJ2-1	CASGTSRNEQFF
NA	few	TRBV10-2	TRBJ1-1	CASSESTIMNTEAFF
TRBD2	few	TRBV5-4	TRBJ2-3	CASSFWTSGTDTQYF
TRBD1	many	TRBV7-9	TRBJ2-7	CASRSGTGDTYEQYF
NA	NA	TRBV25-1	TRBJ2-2	CASSEYAAGELFF
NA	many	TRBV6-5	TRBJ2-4	CASSYGGSKNIQYF
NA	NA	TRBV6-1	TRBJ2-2	CASSEDGYPNTGELFF
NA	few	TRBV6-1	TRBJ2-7	CASGPNRVNEQYF
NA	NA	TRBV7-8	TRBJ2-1	CASSTGYNEQFF
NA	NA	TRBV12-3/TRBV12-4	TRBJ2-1	CASSLGVLSYNEQFF
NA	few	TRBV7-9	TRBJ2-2	CASSRGRMSPDTGELFF
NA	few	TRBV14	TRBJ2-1	CASSQGLSVAKLIYEQFF
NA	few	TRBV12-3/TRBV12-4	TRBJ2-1	CASSRGTTYNEQFF